One and the same sample provided the 18 T cell receptor beta chains below, sequenced in a study of a mutant IDH1 vaccine in newly diagnosed glioma. For these TCRs, the target antigens are not known. Profiled with immunoSEQ multiplex PCR; TCRdb holds only in-frame clones, not every one. Seen here are roughly 120,000 clones, roughly 78% observed once, and the top ten hold approximately 5%. Time point defined: week 11, during vaccination. With topical imiquimod, each dose of the vaccine consisted of 300 ug of mutant IDH1 20-mer peptide. This specimen was PBMCs, taken from a glioma patient whose treatment included an IDH1 peptide vaccine. The receptors were sampled from a man aged 35 to 55 with glioma.

The chain joins TRBV27 to TRBJ2-3; D is uncertain. The germline V gene has CDR1 MNHEY and CDR2 SMNVEV (reference sequence). Trimming took off 5 bases at V and 0 bases at J, with 9 bases between the two ends. The CDR3 runs 14 residues. CDR3 sequence reads: CASSNTPSTDTQYF. In nucleotides, the CDR3 is TGTGCCAGCAGTAATACCCCTAGCACAGATACGCAGTATTTT.

This clone appeared a few times. This chain's CDR3 is CASRSDRLNQPQHF. The CDR3 region has the DNA TGTGCCAGCCGATCGGACCGACTCAATCAGCCCCAGCATTTT. The chain is built from TRBV2 and TRBJ1-5; no firm D call. The length of the CDR3 is 14 residues. V was trimmed by 8 bases and J by 3 bases, leaving 14 bases between them. Per the germline V gene, CDR1 is SNHLY and CDR2 is FYNNEI.

This chain joins TRBV7-2 and TRBJ2-7; a weak D match, TRBD2 (6 bases). The CDR3 sequence is 15 residues long. V was pared by 0 bases and J by 3 bases, with 12 bases between. Germline-derived CDR1 and CDR2 are SGHTA and FQGNSA. CDR3 residues: CASSLASGLRYEQYF. As DNA, the CDR3 is TGTGCCAGCAGCTTAGCTAGCGGCCTCCGCTACGAGCAGTACTTC. The variable domain in full, with the rest retrieved from reference TRBV7-2 and TRBJ2-7, is GAGVSQSPSNKVTEKGKDVELRCDPISGHTALYWYRQSLGQGLEFLIYFQGNSAPDKSGLPSDRFSAERTGGSVSTLTIQRTQQEDSAVYLCASSLASGLRYEQYFGPGTRLTVT.

The chain joins TRBV6-1 to TRBJ2-2, with 7 nucleotides matching TRBD1. The germline V gene has CDR1 MNHNS and CDR2 SASEGT. V trimming: 6 bases; J trimming: 7 bases; junction bases outside the gene matches: 5. The CDR3 length is 13 residues. The CDR3: CASRDRVGGELFF. Here the CDR3 DNA reads TGTGCCAGCAGAGACAGGGTTGGCGGGGAGCTGTTTTTT.

There are a few counts of this clone. The V gene is TRBV10-3, the J gene TRBJ1-1; 7 positions agree with TRBD1. CDR3 length: 15 residues. CDR1 and CDR2 (germline): ENHRY, SYGVKD. V shed 4 bases and J 4 bases; nucleotides not matched to a gene: 9. CDR3 loop: CAISGDRVGSTEAFF. The CDR3 region has the DNA TGTGCCATCAGTGGTGACAGGGTGGGGAGCACTGAAGCTTTCTTT.

The chain uses TRBV5-6 and TRBJ2-1; no definite D call. From germline, CDR1 is SGHDT and CDR2 YYEEEE. This CDR3 is built from 11 residues. Deletions cut 2 bases from V and 7 bases from J, with 4 bases between. CDR3 nucleotides: TGTGCCAGCAGCTTTACGAATGAGCAGTTCTTC. The encoded protein is CASSFTNEQFF.

The chain uses TRBV28 and TRBJ1-1, with a weak D call TRBD1 (5 bases). The ends were cut back, 2 bases at V and 5 bases at J, with 12 bases in the middle. Germline loops: CDR1 MDHEN, CDR2 SYDVKM. The CDR3 loop spans 14 amino acids. The CDR3 reads CASSLQGRSTEAFF. The CDR3, as DNA: TGTGCCAGCAGTTTACAGGGCCGTTCGACTGAAGCTTTCTTT.

CDR3 DNA sequence: TGTGCCAGCAGCCAGGGGGTTTCCGCTTTCTTT. Residues: CASSQGVSAFF. The chain carries TRBV5-4 and TRBJ1-1, with TRBD1 identical over 7 bases. CDR3 length: 11 amino acids. V gave up 4 bases and J gave up 11 bases; unmatched junction bases: 5. Germline CDR1 is SGHNT and CDR2 is YYREEE (reference sequence).

The gene calls are TRBV28 and TRBJ2-5; D is tentatively TRBD1 or TRBD2 (7 bases each). CDR3 size: 15 residues. CDR1 is MDHEN and CDR2 is SYDVKM in the germline V gene. V lost 7 bases and J lost 5, with 20 bases in between. The CDR3 here is CASTSNARGGETQYF. In DNA, the CDR3 is TGTGCCAGCACCTCAAACGCCAGGGGGGGCGAGACCCAGTACTTC.

The genes are TRBV4-1 and TRBJ1-1; D perhaps matches TRBD1 (5 bases). The CDR3 is 15 residues long. The V gene's germline CDR1 is MGHRA and CDR2 YSYEKL. With 4 bases removed from V and 8 bases from J, the gap between germline ends came to 20 bases. The DNA for the CDR3 is TGCGCCAGCAGCCTCGACAGTACCATCTCGACGGAAGCTTTCTTT. It yields the protein CASSLDSTISTEAFF.

V usage is TRBV5-6 and J usage is TRBJ2-7, with D unclear. Trimming stripped 3 bases from V and 3 bases from J, with 7 bases between. This CDR3 region has 12 residues. Germline V gene data show CDR1 as SGHDT and CDR2 as YYEEEE. The chain's CDR3 is CASSSDGYEQYF. The CDR3 region has the DNA TGTGCCAGCAGCTCGGACGGCTACGAGCAGTACTTC.

The chain is built from TRBV10-1 and TRBJ2-5, with no clear D. Germline CDR1 and CDR2: WNHNN and SYGVQD (reference sequence). V lost 3 bases and J 5 bases, leaving 10 bases between the germline ends. The CDR3 covers 13 residues. In DNA, the CDR3 is TGCGCCAGCAGTGAAGACGTCCTGGAGACCCAGTACTTC. This gives the protein CASSEDVLETQYF.

This clone was recorded a few times. V gene TRBV15 combines with J gene TRBJ1-5, with 8 bases lining up with TRBD1. Germline values: CDR1 LNHNV, CDR2 YYDKDF (reference sequence). This CDR3 contains 15 residues. The V gene end was trimmed by 1 base and the J gene end by 5 bases; junction bases not matched to a gene: 4. This chain's CDR3 is CATSRVDRVDQPQHF. In DNA form, the CDR3 reads TGTGCCACCAGCAGAGTGGACAGGGTGGATCAGCCCCAGCATTTT.

This chain uses TRBV7-2 with TRBJ2-2, with D hard to call. The V gene lost 1 base and the J gene lost 6 bases, with 15 bases spanning the gap. Germline V CDR1 and CDR2: SGHTA, FQGNSA. This CDR3 has 16 residues. The CDR3 sequence: CASSLVWSVLSGELFF. CDR3 in DNA: TGTGCCAGCAGCTTAGTTTGGTCAGTTTTGTCCGGGGAGCTGTTTTTT.

The chain carries TRBV27 and TRBJ2-3; the match to TRBD1 covers 10 bases. Germline CDR1 is MNHEY and CDR2 is SMNVEV (reference sequence). The CDR3 has 15 amino acids. V lost 3 bases, J lost 0 bases, and 0 bases stayed unmatched. DNA for the CDR3: TGTGCCAGCAGTTTGGACAGGGGGAGCACAGATACGCAGTATTTT. Protein product: CASSLDRGSTDTQYF.

The chain recombines TRBV6-6 with TRBJ2-1; 10 nucleotides line up with TRBD2. With V trimmed by 4 bases and J by 9 bases, 12 bases remained unmatched. Germline V gene lookup returns CDR1 MNHNY and CDR2 SVGAGI (reference sequence). The CDR3 loop spans 16 amino acids. The CDR3 loop is CASSSPSSGGGGEQFF. The CDR3 nucleotides read TGTGCCAGCAGTTCGCCCTCTAGCGGGGGAGGGGGTGAGCAGTTCTTC.

CDR3 loop: CASSFGLRGAYGYTF. DNA of the CDR3: TGTGCCAGCAGCTTCGGCCTCAGGGGGGCCTATGGCTACACCTTC. The J gene is TRBJ1-2, the V gene TRBV11-2, with 7 bases lining up with TRBD1. The CDR3 has 15 amino acids. Germline V lookup: CDR1 SGHAT, CDR2 FQNNGV. V trimming: 3 bases; J trimming: 4 bases; junction bases outside the gene matches: 8.

The genes are TRBV7-3 and TRBJ1-1, with 7 bases that match TRBD1. The CDR3 loop spans 14 amino acids. Germline assignment: CDR1 SGHTA and CDR2 FQGTGA. V shed 4 bases, J shed 1 base, and the junction held 3 bases outside the gene matches. As DNA, the CDR3 is TGTGCCAGCAGCTCCGGGACAGCGAACACTGAAGCTTTCTTT. Amino acid sequence: CASSSGTANTEAFF.